This T cell receptor beta chain is from a study of OX40 agonist ivuxolimab in advanced cancers. Background on the study: Prior anti-PD-1, anti-PD-L1 or anti-CTLA-4 therapy was allowed; 40% had some.

Profiling relied on immunoSEQ multiplex PCR, and the TCRdb table lists in-frame clones only, not all of them. The sample yields about 44,000 clones, over 80% seen once. The CDR3 has 15 amino acids. V lost 5 bases and J lost 4; bases outside the gene matches: 9. The V gene's germline CDR1 is LNHDA and CDR2 SQIVND (reference sequence). The count of this clone is one. The receptor's source is an adult with an advanced solid tumor such as melanoma, head and neck, liver or kidney cancer. This specimen was CD4+ or CD8+ T cells sorted from blood, taken in a trial of the OX40 agonist ivuxolimab. The rearrangement uses TRBV19 and TRBJ1-2, with TRBD1 identical over 8 bases. CDR3 sequence reads: CASSVRDRIFYGYTF. CDR3 sequence (DNA): TGTGCCAGTAGTGTCCGGGACAGGATTTTCTATGGCTACACCTTC.